This T cell receptor beta chain was identified during a study of Graves' ophthalmopathy and Graves' hyperthyroidism. About the study: Sampling took place at initial diagnosis, with peripheral blood obtained before any treatment.

CDR3 length equals 12 residues. V gave up 9 bases and J gave up 8 bases, with 16 bases separating them. About this clonotype itself: What it recognizes is unknown.

Study-level points and caveats: Blood was where most expanded thyroid clonotypes above 0.001 frequency also turned up.

From RNA, the CDR3 regions of TCR beta chains were amplified and sequenced. HTBI primers served in a first-round RT-PCR, which a second-round multiplex PCR followed. A single record per CDR3 protein comes from TCRdb applying MiXCR to the multiplex PCR reads. The repertoire holds about 210,000 distinct CDR3 sequences, approximately 29% seen once, with about 9.3% in the top ten. Orbital computed tomography, together with clinical symptoms, serum thyroxine, TRAb and thyroid ultrasound, was used for diagnosis. The chain is built from TRBV12-3 or TRBV12-4 and TRBJ1-2, with D maybe TRBD1 (6 bases). Sequenced: peripheral blood. This TCR was recovered from a man aged 50-60 years with Graves' ophthalmopathy. The CDR3 DNA reads as TGTGCCAGTCAACAACAGGGACGCGGCTACACCTTC. Protein: CASQQQGRGYTF.